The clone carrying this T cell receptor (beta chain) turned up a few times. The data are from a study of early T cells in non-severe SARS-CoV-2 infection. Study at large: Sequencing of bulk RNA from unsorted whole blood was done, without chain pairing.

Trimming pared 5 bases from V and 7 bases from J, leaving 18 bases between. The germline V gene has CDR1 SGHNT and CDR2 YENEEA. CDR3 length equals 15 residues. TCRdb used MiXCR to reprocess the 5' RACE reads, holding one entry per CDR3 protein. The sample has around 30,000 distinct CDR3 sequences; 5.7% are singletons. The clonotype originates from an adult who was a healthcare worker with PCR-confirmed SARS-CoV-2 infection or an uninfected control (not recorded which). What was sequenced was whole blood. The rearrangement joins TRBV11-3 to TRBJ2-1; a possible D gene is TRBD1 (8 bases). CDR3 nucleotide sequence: TGTGCCAGCAGCCAGGAGGACAGGGAGGGGAATGAGCAGTTCTTC. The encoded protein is CASSQEDREGNEQFF.